A selection of T cell receptor beta chains follows, all from one sample in a study of blood T cells in healthy people across ages. TCRdb reanalysed the 5' RACE reads using MiXCR and keeps one entry per CDR3 protein. This sample has 1.5 million to 2 million distinct CDR3 sequences, with 28% found just once. Input material: blood. These TCRs come from a woman aged 25 to 39 in good health. CDR3s include the opening cysteine and the closing phenylalanine or tryptophan. A D gene is named only where the DNA matches it firmly. A row's size may be missing; if present it is once, few, many or a size class.

v_gene	j_gene	d_gene	abundance	CDR3aa	CDR3nt
TRBV5-1	TRBJ2-5	TRBD1	.	CASSFTTGTARETQYF	TGCGCCAGCAGCTTCACTACCGGGACAGCGCGAGAGACCCAGTACTTC
TRBV12-3/TRBV12-4	TRBJ2-5	TRBD1	few	CASATPGQGETQYF	TGTGCCAGCGCCACCCCGGGACAGGGAGAGACCCAGTACTTC
TRBV4-2	TRBJ2-7	TRBD1	many	CASSPLSPGQGAFEQYF	TGTGCCAGCAGTCCCCTCTCGCCGGGACAGGGGGCATTCGAGCAGTACTTC
TRBV28	TRBJ2-1	.	few	CASSLSWREQFF	TGTGCCAGCAGTTTATCGTGGCGTGAGCAGTTCTTC
TRBV29-1	TRBJ1-1	.	.	CSVERDYTEAFF	TGCAGCGTTGAAAGGGACTACACTGAAGCTTTCTTT
TRBV6-2/TRBV6-3	TRBJ2-3	.	few	CASRPTGPGLNTQYF	TGTGCCAGCAGACCCACAGGGCCCGGCCTTAATACGCAGTATTTT
TRBV18	TRBJ1-5	.	many	CASSPGYSNQPQHF	TGTGCCAGCTCACCAGGGTATAGCAATCAGCCCCAGCATTTT
TRBV20-1	TRBJ2-7	TRBD1	many	CSARVFRDRDYEQYF	TGCAGTGCTAGAGTTTTCCGGGACAGGGACTACGAGCAGTACTTC
TRBV5-1	TRBJ1-2	.	.	CASSSLTGYGYTF	TGCGCCAGCAGCTCCCTGACAGGTTATGGCTACACCTTC
TRBV9	TRBJ2-1	.	.	CASSVATSPRGEQFF	TGTGCCAGCAGCGTAGCTACTAGCCCTCGTGGTGAGCAGTTCTTC
TRBV4-3	TRBJ2-1	.	few	CASSQDLGGVVYNEQFF	TGCGCCAGCAGCCAAGATCTTGGGGGAGTAGTCTACAATGAGCAGTTCTTC
TRBV7-2	TRBJ1-5	.	.	CASSLSSRYPNQPQHF	TGTGCCAGCAGCCTATCGTCCCGATACCCCAATCAGCCCCAGCATTTT
TRBV5-1	TRBJ2-3	TRBD1	.	CASSSTSQGALLSTDTQYF	TGCGCCAGCAGCTCAACCTCCCAGGGGGCCTTACTTAGCACAGATACGCAGTATTTT
TRBV5-1	TRBJ2-3	TRBD1	.	CASSSRTGDTDTQYF	TGCGCCAGCAGCTCAAGGACAGGGGACACAGATACGCAGTATTTT
TRBV29-1	TRBJ1-1	.	few	CSVVATEAFF	TGCAGCGTTGTCGCCACTGAAGCTTTCTTT
TRBV5-1	TRBJ1-6	TRBD1	once	CASSKDRVPLLHF	TGCGCCAGCAGCAAGGACAGGGTACCGCTCCTCCACTTT
TRBV7-2	TRBJ2-5	.	few	CASSPSGLGIGETQYF	TGTGCCAGCAGCCCCTCAGGACTCGGGATAGGAGAGACCCAGTACTTC
TRBV27	TRBJ2-5	.	.	CASGLGGGETQYF	TGTGCCAGCGGTCTTGGAGGTGGGGAGACCCAGTACTTC
TRBV20-1	TRBJ1-2	.	few	CSALLFYTNYGYTF	TGCAGTGCGTTACTCTTCTACACTAACTATGGCTACACCTTC
TRBV3-1	TRBJ1-1	.	.	CASSQDGQFEAFF	TGTGCCAGCAGCCAAGATGGGCAGTTTGAAGCTTTCTTT
TRBV4-1	TRBJ1-6	.	.	CASSQETVGVNNSPLHF	TGCGCCAGCAGCCAAGAAACAGTCGGGGTAAATAATTCACCCCTCCACTTT
TRBV7-3	TRBJ2-2	TRBD2	few	CASSLGSLAGVKAGELFF	TGTGCCAGCAGCCTCGGATCACTAGCGGGGGTTAAGGCCGGGGAGCTGTTTTTT
TRBV20-1	TRBJ2-1	.	few	CSASRAENEQFF	TGCAGTGCTAGCCGGGCTGAAAATGAGCAGTTCTTC
TRBV7-2	TRBJ2-5	.	many	CASSLSGGMETQYF	TGTGCCAGCAGCTTATCCGGGGGCATGGAGACCCAGTACTTC
TRBV6-1	TRBJ2-6	.	few	CASSGVSRAGANVLTF	TGTGCCAGCAGTGGGGTTAGCAGGGCCGGGGCCAACGTCCTGACTTTC
TRBV15	TRBJ1-2	.	few	CATSSREGYHGYTF	TGTGCCACCAGCTCAAGGGAGGGGTATCATGGCTACACCTTC
TRBV12-3/TRBV12-4	TRBJ2-7	.	many	CASATMGVGEQYF	TGTGCCAGCGCTACAATGGGGGTAGGGGAGCAGTACTTC
TRBV12-3/TRBV12-4	TRBJ1-3	TRBD1	few	CASSPARDRVWDTIYF	TGTGCCAGCAGTCCGGCAAGGGACAGGGTATGGGACACCATATATTTT
TRBV5-6	TRBJ2-7	TRBD2	many	CASTPWGGNEQYF	TGTGCCAGCACCCCCTGGGGGGGAAACGAGCAGTACTTC